These 28 T cell receptor beta chains originate from one sample sequenced in a study of cytomegalovirus exposure and HLA in healthy donors. The primer mix had 60 Vbeta and 13 Jbeta primers. Assay: immunoSEQ multiplex PCR; the TCRdb copy retains only in-frame clones and omits some. The sample is made up of 50,000 or so clones, and the top ten hold roughly 9.6% of it. Sequencing was done on a sample of PBMCs. The origin of the receptors is a man aged 50 or older in good health and CMV-seropositive.

This chain joins TRBV14 and TRBJ2-5; TRBD2 matches at 14 bases. Per germline, CDR1 SGHDN and CDR2 FVKESK. The CDR3 length is 17 residues. V was clipped by 2 bases and J by 5 bases; unmatched bases: 7. CDR3 nucleotides: TGTGCCAGCAGCCAACCCCGGGGACTAGCGGGAGTGGAGACCCAGTACTTC. Translating gives CASSQPRGLAGVETQYF.

The chain couples TRBV7-2 to TRBJ1-2; D remains ambiguous. Looked up from germline, CDR1 is SGHTA and CDR2 is FQGNSA. Trimming pared 1 base from V and 5 bases from J, leaving 8 bases between. This CDR3 is 13 amino acids long. CDR3 amino acids: CASSLGWEYGYTF. CDR3 coding DNA: TGTGCCAGCAGCTTAGGATGGGAGTATGGCTACACCTTC.

This chain joins TRBV28 and TRBJ1-1; 11 bases agree with TRBD1. The ends lost 4 bases at V and 5 bases at J; junction bases unmatched: 6. Germline-derived CDR1 and CDR2 are MDHEN and SYDVKM. The CDR3 totals 15 residues. The CDR3 here is CASSSSGTGGTEAFF. The CDR3 DNA reads TGTGCCAGCAGTTCTTCCGGGACAGGGGGAACTGAAGCTTTCTTT. Full variable domain (missing parts from reference TRBV28 and TRBJ1-1): DVKVTQSSRYLVKRTGEKVFLECVQDMDHENMFWYRQDPGLGLRLIYFSYDVKMKEKGDIPEGYSVSREKKERFSLILESASTNQTSMYLCASSSSGTGGTEAFFGQGTRLTVV.

The chain combines TRBV5-5 with TRBJ1-1; 9 positions match TRBD1. Germline lookup yields CDR1 SGHKS and CDR2 YYEKEE (reference sequence). Trimming at V came to 6 bases and at J to 11 bases, leaving 8 bases not matched to a gene. This CDR3 is built from 12 residues. CDR3 sequence reads: CASKRDRDMAFF. The CDR3 DNA reads as TGTGCCAGCAAACGGGACAGGGATATGGCTTTCTTT.

This chain connects TRBV7-3 to TRBJ2-3; 9 bases match TRBD1. V lost 5 bases to trimming and J lost 0 bases; unmatched junction nucleotides: 3. The germline gives CDR1 SGHTA, CDR2 FQGTGA. This CDR3 is 15 amino acids long. The CDR3 protein is CASSTGQGSTDTQYF. The CDR3 DNA follows: TGTGCCAGCAGCACCGGACAGGGGAGCACAGATACGCAGTATTTT.

This sequence joins TRBV18 and TRBJ1-2, with 9 positions matching TRBD1. This CDR3 has 14 amino acids. After removal of 3 bases from V and 2 bases from J, the junction contained 1 base not matched to a gene. Germline V gene sequence: CDR1 KGHSH, CDR2 LQKENI. CDR3 nucleotides: TGTGCCAGCTCACCCGGACAGGGGAACTATGGCTACACCTTC. This sequence encodes CASSPGQGNYGYTF.

This chain uses TRBV28 with TRBJ1-5; D possibly corresponds to TRBD1 (6 bases). Trimming pared 6 bases from V and 2 bases from J, leaving 14 bases between. This CDR3 is 15 amino acids long. Germline assignment: CDR1 MDHEN and CDR2 SYDVKM. Here the CDR3 DNA reads TGTGCCAGCAGCGCCGAGGGGGTTGGCAATCAGCCCCAGCATTTT. Its translation is CASSAEGVGNQPQHF.

The chain joins TRBV2 to TRBJ2-7, with TRBD2 identical over 11 bases. With 5 bases clipped from V and 3 bases from J, the junction kept 3 bases outside the gene matches. The CDR3 contains 14 residues. CDR1 is SNHLY and CDR2 is FYNNEI in the germline V gene. CDR3 DNA: TGTGCCAGCAGTCCGGGACTAGCGGTCTACGAGCAGTACTTC. Protein sequence: CASSPGLAVYEQYF.

The V gene is TRBV9, the J gene TRBJ2-3; TRBD2 agrees at 13 bases. Germline values: CDR1 SGDLS, CDR2 YYNGEE. The CDR3 has 19 amino acids. J was trimmed by 2 bases and V by 0 bases; bases with no gene match: 9. The CDR3 sequence: CASSVGDPTSGRATDTQYF. The CDR3 nucleotides read TGTGCCAGCAGCGTAGGGGACCCCACTAGCGGGAGGGCCACAGATACGCAGTATTTT. Variable domain in full (rest from reference TRBV9 and TRBJ2-3): DSGVTQTPKHLITATGQRVTLRCSPRSGDLSVYWYQQSLDQGLQFLIQYYNGEERAKGNILERFSAQQFPDLHSELNLSSLELGDSALYFCASSVGDPTSGRATDTQYFGPGTRLTVL.

In the case of this clone: The junction departs from the called germline gene at one end, perhaps through a read error. The chain uses TRBV7-7 and TRBJ2-2; D is perhaps TRBD1 (6 bases). Germline CDR1 SSHAT, CDR2 FNYEAQ (reference sequence). The CDR3 consists of 15 residues. The CDR3 here is CASSPQWGHAGELFF. CDR3 sequence (DNA): TGTGCTAGCAGCCCCCAGTGGGGGCACGCCGGGGAGCTGTTTTTT.

The J gene is TRBJ2-5, the V gene TRBV7-9; TRBD2 might be the D (5 bases). Trimming took 2 bases from V and 5 from J, leaving 18 bases between them. In germline, CDR1 is SEHNR, CDR2 FQNEAQ (reference sequence). This CDR3 is built from 16 residues. Here the CDR3 reads CASSLMVARVGETQYF. The DNA of the CDR3 is TGTGCCAGCAGCTTAATGGTAGCGAGGGTGGGGGAGACCCAGTACTTC. The entire variable domain, with the rest obtained from reference TRBV7-9 and TRBJ2-5, is as follows: DTGVSQNPRHKITKRGQNVTFRCDPISEHNRLYWYRQTLGQGPEFLTYFQNEAQLEKSRLLSDRFSAERPKGSFSTLEIQRTEQGDSAMYLCASSLMVARVGETQYFGPGTRLLVL.

The chain combines TRBV27 with TRBJ2-7; D is possibly TRBD1 (6 bases). CDR3 length equals 15 residues. Looked up from germline, CDR1 is MNHEY and CDR2 is SMNVEV (reference sequence). V lost 7 bases to trimming and J lost 3 bases, with 19 bases between them. The CDR3 DNA follows: TGTGCCAGCACCCACAGGGCAGGGATTATCTACGAGCAGTACTTC. Amino acid sequence: CASTHRAGIIYEQYF.

This chain links TRBV9 with TRBJ1-2, with D possibly being TRBD1 (5 bases). Trimming stripped 3 bases from V and 4 bases from J, with 16 bases between. CDR1 and CDR2 (germline): SGDLS, YYNGEE. This CDR3 has 15 residues. The CDR3 loop reads CASSEERVGGYGYTF. In DNA form, the CDR3 reads TGTGCCAGCAGCGAGGAAAGGGTGGGGGGCTATGGCTACACCTTC.

Of note for this clone: Other DNA sequences in the same sample also yield this CDR3. The genes are TRBV6-5 and TRBJ2-7, with 9 bases lining up with TRBD1. The CDR3 runs 14 residues. Trimming cost V 9 bases and J 0 bases; bases outside gene matches: 6. Germline lookup yields CDR1 MNHEY and CDR2 SVGAGI. CDR3 coding DNA: TGTGCCAGTAGTCAGGACAGGGGCTCCTACGAGCAGTACTTC. It encodes CASSQDRGSYEQYF.

The chain couples TRBV28 to TRBJ2-1; 7 bases match TRBD2. This CDR3 is 14 amino acids long. Germline V lookup: CDR1 MDHEN, CDR2 SYDVKM. V dropped 3 bases and J dropped 3; count of bases not matched to a gene: 2. The CDR3 loop reads CASSLRGNYNEQFF. CDR3 bases: TGTGCCAGCAGTTTGCGGGGGAACTACAATGAGCAGTTCTTC. Drawing the rest from reference TRBV28 and TRBJ2-1, the complete variable domain is DVKVTQSSRYLVKRTGEKVFLECVQDMDHENMFWYRQDPGLGLRLIYFSYDVKMKEKGDIPEGYSVSREKKERFSLILESASTNQTSMYLCASSLRGNYNEQFFGPGTRLTVL.

J is TRBJ1-3 and V is TRBV19, with D perhaps TRBD1 (5 bases). The germline CDR1 and CDR2 sequences are LNHDA and SQIVND (reference sequence). The CDR3 loop spans 15 amino acids. Trimming cost V 4 bases and J 0 bases, with 10 bases left between them. The CDR3 reads CASSSGGFSGNTIYF. As DNA, the CDR3 is TGTGCCAGTAGTAGCGGGGGGTTCTCTGGAAACACCATATATTTT.

This sequence joins TRBV6-5 and TRBJ2-5; 7 bases map to TRBD2. CDR3 size: 14 residues. Germline values: CDR1 MNHEY, CDR2 SVGAGI. Germline trimming cut 7 bases from V and 5 bases from J; bases unmatched to any gene: 10. CDR3 in amino acids: CASTKPGGRETQYF. The CDR3 nucleotides read TGTGCCAGCACCAAACCGGGAGGCCGGGAGACCCAGTACTTC.

The chain couples TRBV6-5 to TRBJ2-3, with D tentatively TRBD2 (6 bases). V dropped 6 bases and J dropped 6 bases, with 19 bases sitting between them. Germline V gene sequence: CDR1 MNHEY, CDR2 SVGAGI. This CDR3 comprises 15 residues. The CDR3 loop is CASSHTPLRGDTQYF. DNA of the CDR3: TGTGCCAGCAGCCACACCCCACTACGGGGGGATACGCAGTATTTT.

The rearrangement uses TRBV11-2 and TRBJ2-5; 8 bases fit TRBD2. CDR1 is SGHAT, CDR2 FQNNGV, per germline. The junction had 7 bases not matched to a gene; V was cut back by 5 bases and J by 2 bases. The CDR3 loop spans 15 amino acids. For the CDR3, the DNA is TGTGCCAGCAGCCGCCTGTCGGGGGGGCAAGAGACCCAGTACTTC. This codes for CASSRLSGGQETQYF.

The rearrangement links TRBV7-6 to TRBJ2-3, with 10 bases lining up with TRBD2. The J segment lost 0 bases and the V segment lost 4 bases, leaving 4 bases of the junction unmatched. The CDR3 is made up of 16 amino acids. Per germline, CDR1 SGHVS and CDR2 FNYEAQ. The CDR3 is CASSSSGSTSTDTQYF. The CDR3 region has the DNA TGTGCCAGCAGCTCTAGCGGGAGTACCAGCACAGATACGCAGTATTTT.

V is TRBV7-6 and J is TRBJ2-1, with 7 bases matching TRBD2. Germline CDR1 is SGHVS and CDR2 is FNYEAQ. This CDR3 contains 17 residues. Trimming removed 4 bases from V and 2 bases from J; junction bases left unmatched: 11. The CDR3 DNA follows: TGTGCCAGCAGCTCCAACTCTCCGGGACTAACCTACAATGAGCAGTTCTTC. Protein product: CASSSNSPGLTYNEQFF. Supplemented by reference TRBV7-6 and TRBJ2-1, the full variable domain reads GAGVSQSPRYKVTKRGQDVALRCDPISGHVSLYWYRQALGQGPEFLTYFNYEAQQDKSGLPNDRFSAERPEGSISTLTIQRTEQRDSAMYRCASSSNSPGLTYNEQFFGPGTRLTVL.

The chain carries TRBV30 and TRBJ2-7; D possibly corresponds to TRBD1 (6 bases). V was trimmed by 3 bases and J by 5 bases, leaving 14 bases between them. The CDR3 length is 13 residues. In germline, CDR1 is GTSNPN, CDR2 SVGIG (reference sequence). CDR3 in DNA: TGTGCCTGGAGCGACCTTCCAGGGGACGAGCAGTACTTC. Protein sequence: CAWSDLPGDEQYF.

The chain uses TRBV7-2 and TRBJ2-2; TRBD2 might be the D (7 bases). Trimming left V 6 bases short and J 1 base short, with 15 bases between. CDR1 SGHTA and CDR2 FQGNSA come from the germline V gene. The CDR3 contains 16 residues. The CDR3 DNA reads TGTGCCAGCAGTCAACAGGGACTACTGAACACCGGGGAGCTGTTTTTT. Translation gives CASSQQGLLNTGELFF.

The DNA for the CDR3 is TGTGCCAGTAGTATTGGCGGGCGCAATTCACCCCTCCACTTT. Amino acid sequence: CASSIGGRNSPLHF. The chain recombines TRBV19 with TRBJ1-6; D not certain. Germline lookup yields CDR1 LNHDA and CDR2 SQIVND (reference sequence). With 3 bases removed from V and 7 bases from J, the gap between germline ends came to 10 bases. This CDR3 region has 14 residues.

The gene calls are TRBV6-1 and TRBJ2-1; the match to TRBD2 covers 7 bases. This CDR3 region has 13 residues. The germline CDR1 and CDR2 sequences are MNHNS and SASEGT. Germline trimming cut 5 bases from V and 10 bases from J; bases unmatched to any gene: 8. CDR3: CASSWPGAGEQFF. CDR3 in DNA: TGTGCCAGCAGTTGGCCCGGAGCGGGGGAGCAGTTCTTC.

This sequence joins TRBV19 and TRBJ1-5; D not certain. The CDR3 runs 13 residues. Trimming left V 10 bases short and J 0 bases short, with 10 bases between. The germline V gene encodes CDR1 LNHDA and CDR2 SQIVND (reference sequence). CDR3 nucleotides: TGTGCCACCGGGGATATTAGCAATCAGCCCCAGCATTTT. Its translation is CATGDISNQPQHF.

DNA for the CDR3: TGTGCCAGCAGCTTAGGAGGAGGGCTAAGCTCCTACAATGAGCAGTTCTTC. This gives the protein CASSLGGGLSSYNEQFF. The gene calls are TRBV7-9 and TRBJ2-1; possible D gene TRBD2, 6 bases. The V gene lost 1 base and the J gene lost 0 bases, with 13 bases spanning the gap. Germline V gene sequence: CDR1 SEHNR, CDR2 FQNEAQ (reference sequence). The CDR3 sequence is 17 residues long. The full variable domain, in which reference TRBV7-9 and TRBJ2-1 provide the parts outside the CDR3, is DTGVSQNPRHKITKRGQNVTFRCDPISEHNRLYWYRQTLGQGPEFLTYFQNEAQLEKSRLLSDRFSAERPKGSFSTLEIQRTEQGDSAMYLCASSLGGGLSSYNEQFFGPGTRLTVL.

The V call is TRBV5-6, the J call TRBJ2-7; TRBD1 is a possible D gene (6 bases). Germline V gene lookup returns CDR1 SGHDT and CDR2 YYEEEE. Trimming took off 0 bases at V and 6 bases at J, with 10 bases between the two ends. CDR3 length equals 13 residues. The CDR3: CASSLDRVGEQYF. CDR3 nucleotides: TGTGCCAGCAGCTTGGACAGGGTGGGCGAGCAGTACTTC. The complete variable domain, with remaining parts taken from reference TRBV5-6 and TRBJ2-7, reads DAGVTQSPTHLIKTRGQQVTLRCSPKSGHDTVSWYQQALGQGPQFIFQYYEEEERQRGNFPDRFSGHQFPNYSSELNVNALLLGDSALYLCASSLDRVGEQYFGPGTRLTVT.